This T cell receptor beta chain was found in a study of shared T cell receptors in the human thymus. The CDR3 is made up of 20 amino acids. Trimming cost V 0 bases and J 1 base; bases outside gene matches: 13. CDR1 and CDR2 from the germline V gene are LGHNA and YNFKEQ. Sequenced by immunoSEQ multiplex PCR; TCRdb stores in-frame clones only, minus some. The sample has under 700,000 clones, 70% to 80% seen once; the top ten hold around 0.012%. A further study also used this sample, focusing on human thymus T cells. That study reports: Donor material was obtained from healthy Finnish infants undergoing corrective surgery for congenital heart defects. Resected material from corrective heart surgery provided the thymus tissue analysed. The authors found apparently biased V and J gene usage in thymic and blood repertoires. Related work found strong thymic repertoire overlap between unrelated individuals.

The specimen sequenced was thymocytes. This sequence originates from a boy under three years old with a congenital heart defect. The rearrangement links TRBV4-2 to TRBJ2-3; 10 nucleotides agree with TRBD2. CDR3 DNA sequence: TGTGCCAGCAGCCAAGACCGGGGTAGCGGGAGGAAAAAACGCACAGATACGCAGTATTTT. This gives the protein CASSQDRGSGRKKRTDTQYF.